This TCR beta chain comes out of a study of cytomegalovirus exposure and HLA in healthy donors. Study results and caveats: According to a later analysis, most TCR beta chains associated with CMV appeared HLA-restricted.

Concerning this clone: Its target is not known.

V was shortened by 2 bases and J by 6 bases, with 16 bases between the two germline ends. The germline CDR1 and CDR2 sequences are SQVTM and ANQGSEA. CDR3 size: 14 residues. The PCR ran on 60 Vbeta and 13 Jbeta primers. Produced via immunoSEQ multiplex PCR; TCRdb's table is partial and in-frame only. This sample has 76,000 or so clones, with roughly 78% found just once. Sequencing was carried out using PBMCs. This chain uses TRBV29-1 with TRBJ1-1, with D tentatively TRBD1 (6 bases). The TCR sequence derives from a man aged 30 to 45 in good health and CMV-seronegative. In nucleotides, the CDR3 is TGCAGCGTTGAACCCAAGTACGGGGGGCCTGAAGCTTTCTTT. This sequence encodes CSVEPKYGGPEAFF.